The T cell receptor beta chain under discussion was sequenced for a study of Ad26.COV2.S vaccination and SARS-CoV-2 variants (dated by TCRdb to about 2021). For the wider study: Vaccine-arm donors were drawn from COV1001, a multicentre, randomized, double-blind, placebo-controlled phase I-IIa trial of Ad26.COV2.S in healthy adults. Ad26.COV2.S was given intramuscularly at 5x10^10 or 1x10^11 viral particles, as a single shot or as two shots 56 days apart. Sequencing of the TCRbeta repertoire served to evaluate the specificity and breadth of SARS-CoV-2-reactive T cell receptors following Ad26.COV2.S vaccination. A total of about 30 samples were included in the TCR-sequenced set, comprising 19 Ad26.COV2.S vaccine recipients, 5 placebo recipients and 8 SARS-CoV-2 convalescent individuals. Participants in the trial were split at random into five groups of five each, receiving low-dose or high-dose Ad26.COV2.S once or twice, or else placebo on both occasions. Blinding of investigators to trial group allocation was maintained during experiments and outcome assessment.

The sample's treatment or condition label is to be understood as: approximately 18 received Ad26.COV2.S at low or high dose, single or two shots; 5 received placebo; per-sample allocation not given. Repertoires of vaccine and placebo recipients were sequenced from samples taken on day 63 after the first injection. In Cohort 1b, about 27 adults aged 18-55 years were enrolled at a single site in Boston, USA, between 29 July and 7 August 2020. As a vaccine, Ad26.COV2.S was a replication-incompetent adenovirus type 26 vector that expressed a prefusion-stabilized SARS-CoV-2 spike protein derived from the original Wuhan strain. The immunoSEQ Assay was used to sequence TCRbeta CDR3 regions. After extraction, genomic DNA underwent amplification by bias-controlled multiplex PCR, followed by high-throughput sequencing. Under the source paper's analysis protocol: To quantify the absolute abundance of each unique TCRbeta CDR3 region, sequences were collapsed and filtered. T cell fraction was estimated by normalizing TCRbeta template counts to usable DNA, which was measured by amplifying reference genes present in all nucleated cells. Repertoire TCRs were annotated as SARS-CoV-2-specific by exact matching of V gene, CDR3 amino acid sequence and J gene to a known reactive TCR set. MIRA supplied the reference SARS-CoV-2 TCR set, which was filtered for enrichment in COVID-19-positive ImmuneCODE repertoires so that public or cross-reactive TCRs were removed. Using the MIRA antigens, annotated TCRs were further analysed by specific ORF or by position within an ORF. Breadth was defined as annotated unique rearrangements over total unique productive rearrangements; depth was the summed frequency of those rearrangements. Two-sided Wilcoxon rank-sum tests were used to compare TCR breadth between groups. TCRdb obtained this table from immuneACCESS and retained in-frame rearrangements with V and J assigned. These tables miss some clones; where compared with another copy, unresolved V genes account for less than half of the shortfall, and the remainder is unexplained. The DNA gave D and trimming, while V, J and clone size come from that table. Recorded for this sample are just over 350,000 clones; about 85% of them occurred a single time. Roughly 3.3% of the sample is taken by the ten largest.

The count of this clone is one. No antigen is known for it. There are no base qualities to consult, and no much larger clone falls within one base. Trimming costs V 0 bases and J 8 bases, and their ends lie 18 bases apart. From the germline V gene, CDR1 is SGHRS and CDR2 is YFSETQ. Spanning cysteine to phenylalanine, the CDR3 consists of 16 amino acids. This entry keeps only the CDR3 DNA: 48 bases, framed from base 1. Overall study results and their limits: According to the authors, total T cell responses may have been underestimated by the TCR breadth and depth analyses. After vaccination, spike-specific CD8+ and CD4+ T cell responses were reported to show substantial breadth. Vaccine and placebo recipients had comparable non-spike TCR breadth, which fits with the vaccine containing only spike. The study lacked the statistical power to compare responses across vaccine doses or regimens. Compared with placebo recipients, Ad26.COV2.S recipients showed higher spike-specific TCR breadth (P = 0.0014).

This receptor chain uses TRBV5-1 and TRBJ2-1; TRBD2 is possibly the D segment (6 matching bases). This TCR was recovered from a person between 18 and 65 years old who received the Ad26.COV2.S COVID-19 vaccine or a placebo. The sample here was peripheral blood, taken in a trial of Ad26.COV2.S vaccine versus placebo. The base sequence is TGCGCCAGCAGCTTGGCCTCAGCGGGCCTTAGGGATGAGCAGTTCTTC. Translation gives CASSLASAGLRDEQFF.